Each of the 20 T cell receptor beta chains below was sequenced from the same sample in a study of blood T cell repertoires in COVID-19. Produced via immunoSEQ multiplex PCR; TCRdb's table is partial and in-frame only. Counted here are 190,000 or so clones, about 81% occurring once; the ten biggest clones make up 12%. Sequenced sample: peripheral blood. Receptors were obtained from an elderly woman with COVID-19, enrolled during active disease.

The CDR3 DNA reads TGTGCCAGCAGCCGCGGGACAGGTTTAATGAACACTGAAGCTTTCTTT. It is translated as CASSRGTGLMNTEAFF. The rearrangement joins TRBV14 to TRBJ1-1, with 8 nucleotides matching TRBD1. With V trimmed by 4 bases and J by 0 bases, 7 bases remained unmatched. Germline V gene sequence: CDR1 SGHDN, CDR2 FVKESK. CDR3 length: 16 residues. Combining the CDR3 with reference TRBV14 and TRBJ1-1 gives the whole variable domain EAGVTQFPSHSVIEKGQTVTLRCDPISGHDNLYWYRRVMGKEIKFLLHFVKESKQDESGMPNNRFLAERTGGTYSTLKVQPAELEDSGVYFCASSRGTGLMNTEAFFGQGTRLTVV.

The rearrangement links TRBV19 to TRBJ1-5, with D possibly TRBD1 on 5 matching bases. The germline CDR1 and CDR2 sequences are LNHDA and SQIVND (reference sequence). The CDR3 is 16 amino acids. The ends were cut back, 0 bases at V and 2 bases at J, with 11 bases in the middle. CDR3 coding DNA: TGTGCCAGTAGTATAGAGGGGGGATTTGGCAATCAGCCCCAGCATTTT. Protein sequence: CASSIEGGFGNQPQHF.

Here the CDR3 reads CAWSHTGNTEAFF. CDR3 bases: TGTGCCTGGAGTCATACCGGTAACACTGAAGCTTTCTTT. The gene calls are TRBV30 and TRBJ1-1; no definite D call. The V end was cut by 2 bases, the J end by 2 bases, with 9 bases between. Germline-derived CDR1 and CDR2 are GTSNPN and SVGIG (reference sequence). There are 13 residues in the CDR3.

J is TRBJ2-7 and V is TRBV5-7; TRBD2 matches 10 bases. TRBV5-7 is reported as an ORF; its role is uncertain. The junction had 13 bases not matched to a gene; V was cut back by 4 bases and J by 6 bases. The CDR3 totals 16 residues. CDR3 coding DNA: TGTGCCAGCAGCCACCCTAGGACTAGCGGTTCATCCGAGCAGTACTTC. This codes for CASSHPRTSGSSEQYF.

V gene TRBV7-2 combines with J gene TRBJ2-7, with D perhaps matching TRBD2 (5 bases). The CDR3 extends over 13 amino acids. Trimming pared 1 base from V and 7 bases from J, leaving 11 bases between. CDR1 and CDR2 from the germline V gene are SGHTA and FQGNSA. CDR3 region: CASSLGSSGEQYF. In DNA, the CDR3 is TGTGCCAGCAGCTTAGGTTCTTCGGGGGAGCAGTACTTC.

The CDR3 DNA reads as TGTGCCAGCAGTTCTACGACAGGACCGGGGGAGCTGTTTTTT. Translated, it gives CASSSTTGPGELFF. J is TRBJ2-2 and V is TRBV27, with D tentatively TRBD1 (6 bases). V dropped 4 bases and J dropped 8 bases, with 14 bases sitting between them. The CDR3 totals 14 residues. Germline lookup yields CDR1 MNHEY and CDR2 SMNVEV (reference sequence).

This clone was picked up a small number of times. The chain uses TRBV2 and TRBJ1-1; D gene unclear. This CDR3 is 14 amino acids long. Germline assignment: CDR1 SNHLY and CDR2 FYNNEI. V lost 7 bases to trimming and J lost 2 bases, with 14 bases between them. CDR3 sequence (DNA): TGTGCCAGCATCCTACGACGGGGAAACACTGAAGCTTTCTTT. As protein: CASILRRGNTEAFF.

There are a few counts of this clone. The chain employs TRBV11-3 and TRBJ1-2; no clear D gene. Per the germline V gene, CDR1 is SGHNT and CDR2 is YENEEA. CDR3 length equals 16 residues. V lost 3 bases to trimming and J lost 2 bases, with 16 bases between them. CDR3 bases: TGTGCCAGCAGCTTTAGTGCCCTCTATCCAAACTATGGCTACACCTTC. Its translation: CASSFSALYPNYGYTF. The full variable domain, with the rest looked up from reference TRBV11-3 and TRBJ1-2, is EAGVVQSPRYKIIEKKQPVAFWCNPISGHNTLYWYLQNLGQGPELLIRYENEEAVDDSQLPKDRFSAERLKGVDSTLKIQPAELGDSAVYLCASSFSALYPNYGYTFGSGTRLTVV.

V usage is TRBV4-1 and J usage is TRBJ1-5; D is uncertain. Deletions cut 0 bases from V and 1 base from J, with 10 bases between. The CDR3 spans 16 residues. Germline assignment: CDR1 MGHRA and CDR2 YSYEKL. CDR3 protein: CASSQDDAASNQPQHF. The CDR3 nucleotides are TGCGCCAGCAGCCAAGATGATGCGGCAAGCAATCAGCCCCAGCATTTT.

This chain uses TRBV6-6 with TRBJ1-4; D unclear. The CDR3 runs 13 residues. Germline-derived CDR1 and CDR2 are MNHNY and SVGAGI (reference sequence). The ends were cut back, 3 bases at V and 8 bases at J, with 10 bases in the middle. The CDR3 DNA reads as TGTGCCAGCAGTTATTCGCCCAGAGAAAAACTGTTTTTT. Encoded protein: CASSYSPREKLFF.

The genes are TRBV10-3 and TRBJ2-2; 9 bases fit TRBD1. CDR3 length equals 14 residues. Germline CDR1 and CDR2: ENHRY and SYGVKD. V was clipped by 6 bases and J by 3 bases; unmatched bases: 2. Here the CDR3 reads CAISRQGDTGELFF. The DNA for the CDR3 is TGTGCCATCAGCAGACAGGGGGACACCGGGGAGCTGTTTTTT.

The V gene is TRBV6-2 or TRBV6-3, the J gene TRBJ1-1; D is uncertain. Germline CDR1 MNHEY, CDR2 SVGEGT. CDR3 size: 11 residues. Trimming removed 4 bases from V and 10 bases from J, with 10 bases in between. The CDR3 loop reads CASSSWEGAFF. CDR3 in DNA: TGTGCCAGCAGTTCTTGGGAGGGAGCTTTCTTT.

The chain employs TRBV3-1 (or the pseudogene TRBV3-2) and TRBJ2-5, with D perhaps TRBD2 (6 bases). The CDR3 is 17 amino acids. Trimming removed 3 bases at V and 2 bases at J, with 19 bases between. Germline V gene lookup returns CDR1 LGHDT and CDR2 YNNKEL (reference sequence). The CDR3 nucleotides read TGTGCCAGCAGCCATTATCCCTCCCGGGGGTTACAAGAGACCCAGTACTTC. Translated: CASSHYPSRGLQETQYF.

This clone has just a few counts. The rearrangement joins TRBV5-1 to TRBJ1-2, with TRBD1 matching 8 bases. Trimming at V came to 4 bases and at J to 3 bases, leaving 20 bases not matched to a gene. There are 19 residues in the CDR3. Germline V gene data show CDR1 as SGHRS and CDR2 as YFSETQ. The CDR3 nucleotides are TGCGCCAGCAGCCTCCGACCCCAGACAGGGGAAGGAGCGCACTATGGCTACACCTTC. Translating gives CASSLRPQTGEGAHYGYTF.

A single count supports this clone. This chain uses TRBV7-9 with TRBJ2-5, with D possibly TRBD1 on 5 matching bases. The length of the CDR3 is 15 residues. The V and J ends lost 1 base and 3 bases respectively, with 12 bases between them. Germline assignment: CDR1 SEHNR and CDR2 FQNEAQ (reference sequence). The CDR3 sequence: CASSLVGGREETQYF. The CDR3 coding sequence is TGTGCCAGCAGCTTAGTGGGTGGCAGGGAAGAGACCCAGTACTTC.

V is TRBV4-1 and J is TRBJ2-3, with 11 bases that match TRBD1. V was pared by 4 bases and J by 4 bases, with 10 bases of the junction left unmatched. This CDR3 has 17 residues. The V gene's germline CDR1 is MGHRA and CDR2 YSYEKL. The CDR3 region has the DNA TGCGCCAGCAGCCGCCTAATAGGGGGACAGGGGGCAGATACGCAGTATTTT. Protein sequence: CASSRLIGGQGADTQYF.

V and J are TRBV7-9 and TRBJ2-7; 10 bases are a match to TRBD1. J lost 5 bases, V lost 5 bases, and 6 bases had no gene match. Germline CDR1 is SEHNR and CDR2 is FQNEAQ (reference sequence). This CDR3 has 14 amino acids. CDR3 sequence: CASSRGQGSNEQYF. The CDR3 coding sequence is TGTGCCAGCAGCCGGGGACAGGGGTCGAACGAGCAGTACTTC.

The DNA for the CDR3 is TGTGCCAGCAGCATGACAGGGCTTTGGACCGGGGAGCTGTTTTTT. It translates to CASSMTGLWTGELFF. The rearrangement links TRBV5-4 to TRBJ2-2, with TRBD1 matching over 7 bases. Trimming at V came to 4 bases and at J to 5 bases, leaving 8 bases not matched to a gene. This CDR3 has 15 residues. Germline V gene sequence: CDR1 SGHNT, CDR2 YYREEE (reference sequence).

CDR3 residues: CASRPASGTGVPGANVLTF. The DNA of the CDR3 is TGTGCCAGCAGGCCAGCCTCCGGGACAGGGGTCCCTGGGGCCAACGTCCTGACTTTC. The gene calls are TRBV28 and TRBJ2-6; 10 bases line up with TRBD1. The germline V gene has CDR1 MDHEN and CDR2 SYDVKM. The length of the CDR3 is 19 residues. The junction had 13 bases not matched to a gene; V was cut back by 6 bases and J by 2 bases.

CDR3 protein: CATSEPDRGFGYTF. The CDR3 nucleotides are TGTGCCACCAGTGAACCTGACAGGGGTTTTGGCTACACCTTC. This sequence joins TRBV24-1 and TRBJ1-2, with 8 bases that match TRBD1. The germline gives CDR1 KGHDR, CDR2 SFDVKD. The CDR3 runs to 14 residues. V lost 4 bases and J lost 7; bases outside the gene matches: 7.